This T cell receptor beta chain was retrieved from a study of blood T cell repertoires in COVID-19. Study-level information: Collection of acute and convalescent COVID-19 samples took place in the United States, Italy and Spain.

V gave up 1 base and J gave up 4 bases; unmatched junction bases: 5. Germline values: CDR1 SQVTM, CDR2 ANQGSEA. This CDR3 is built from 15 residues. Original methodology: Amplified reference gene primers provided the basis for estimating nucleated cell counts. Produced via immunoSEQ multiplex PCR; TCRdb's table is partial and in-frame only. The DNA was the basis for D and trimming; V, J and clone size are from that table. This repertoire shows under 150,000 clones, around four fifths found once; its top ten account for around 2%. Sequenced sample: peripheral blood. The chain joins TRBV29-1 to TRBJ2-2, with 8 bases fitting TRBD2. This receptor was taken from a man younger than 45 with acute or convalescent COVID-19. In DNA form, the CDR3 reads TGCAGCGTTGAAGTGGGGCTAGCGGGCACCGGGGAGCTGTTTTTT. This encodes CSVEVGLAGTGELFF.